These 30 T cell receptor beta chains share one sample of origin, sequenced in a study of blood T cell repertoires in COVID-19. The assay was immunoSEQ multiplex PCR, and TCRdb's table has in-frame clones only and misses some. The repertoire has tens of thousands of clones, 90% of them found once; the top ten carry roughly a tenth. Source material: peripheral blood. These receptors were collected from a human donor in a cohort sampled during active COVID-19.

CDR3 nucleotides: TGCGCCAGCAGCTTGGGAAGAGAGCAGGCACCCCTCCACTTT. Encoded protein: CASSLGREQAPLHF. V is TRBV5-1 and J is TRBJ1-6; no clear D. CDR1 and CDR2 (germline): SGHRS, YFSETQ. V lost 0 bases and J 11 bases, leaving 12 bases between the germline ends. The CDR3 contains 14 residues.

The V and J genes are TRBV19 and TRBJ2-5; 9 bases fit TRBD1. In germline, CDR1 is LNHDA, CDR2 SQIVND (reference sequence). The CDR3 is 14 residues long. V shed 4 bases, J shed 4 bases, and the junction held 4 bases outside the gene matches. Written as DNA, the CDR3 is TGTGCCAGTAGTAGCACAGGGGGCGGAGAGACCCAGTACTTC. Its protein product is CASSSTGGGETQYF.

This chain links TRBV29-1 with TRBJ2-7, with 10 bases that match TRBD1. The CDR3 has 13 amino acids. Germline assignment: CDR1 SQVTM and CDR2 ANQGSEA. The trim removed 5 bases at V and 4 bases at J, leaving 5 bases unmatched. The CDR3 region is CSVRTGGIYEQYF. DNA for the CDR3: TGCAGCGTTCGGACAGGGGGTATTTACGAGCAGTACTTC.

The genes are TRBV4-3 and TRBJ2-7; 10 nucleotides match TRBD2. The CDR3 is 17 residues long. Germline CDR1 reads LGHNA; CDR2 reads YSLEER. V lost 0 bases to trimming and J lost 2 bases; unmatched junction nucleotides: 7. Here the CDR3 reads CASSQDYLGTSAYEQYF. In nucleotides, the CDR3 is TGCGCCAGCAGCCAAGACTATCTTGGGACTAGCGCCTACGAGCAGTACTTC.

The CDR3 reads CATGGKNTGELFF. The DNA of the CDR3 is TGTGCCACAGGAGGGAAGAACACCGGGGAGCTGTTTTTT. The V call is TRBV27, the J call TRBJ2-2, with a weak D call TRBD2 (6 bases). Germline CDR1 MNHEY, CDR2 SMNVEV (reference sequence). V was shortened by 10 bases and J by 1 base, with 10 bases between the two germline ends. This CDR3 contains 13 residues.

The J gene is TRBJ1-2, the V gene TRBV7-2; D perhaps matches TRBD1 (6 bases). Germline lookup yields CDR1 SGHTA and CDR2 FQGNSA. Deletions cut 1 base from V and 1 base from J, with 10 bases between. This CDR3 contains 15 residues. The CDR3 spells CASSLGGDINYGYTF. CDR3 DNA sequence: TGTGCCAGCAGCTTAGGTGGGGACATTAACTATGGCTACACCTTC.

The chain joins TRBV28 to TRBJ1-4, with 7 nucleotides matching TRBD1. Losses at the gene ends were 5 bases for V and 4 bases for J; bases not matched to a gene: 7. Germline V gene sequence: CDR1 MDHEN, CDR2 SYDVKM. This CDR3 region has 15 residues. CDR3 residues: CASSPGQANNEKLFF. In nucleotides, the CDR3 is TGTGCCAGCAGTCCCGGACAGGCCAATAATGAAAAACTGTTTTTT.

The chain uses TRBV11-3 and TRBJ2-1; 9 bases align to TRBD2. The CDR3 contains 15 residues. The germline V gene has CDR1 SGHNT and CDR2 YENEEA. V was clipped by 2 bases and J by 6 bases; unmatched bases: 5. CDR3 nucleotide sequence: TGTGCCAGCAGCTTATTAGCGGGAGTTTCCAATGAGCAGTTCTTC. Its protein is CASSLLAGVSNEQFF. Full variable domain (rest looked up from reference TRBV11-3 and TRBJ2-1): EAGVVQSPRYKIIEKKQPVAFWCNPISGHNTLYWYLQNLGQGPELLIRYENEEAVDDSQLPKDRFSAERLKGVDSTLKIQPAELGDSAVYLCASSLLAGVSNEQFFGPGTRLTVL.

On this clone itself: Other DNA sequences in this specimen translate into the identical CDR3. CDR3 sequence reads: CASSLRGRGETQYF. The CDR3 bases are TGTGCCAGCAGCTTGCGAGGGCGGGGGGAGACCCAGTACTTC. The chain is built from TRBV5-4 and TRBJ2-5, with 7 bases aligning to TRBD2. The CDR3 has 14 residues. V was pared by 1 base and J by 5 bases, with 5 bases of the junction left unmatched. Germline V gene lookup returns CDR1 SGHNT and CDR2 YYREEE (reference sequence).

V gene TRBV3-1 (or the pseudogene TRBV3-2) combines with J gene TRBJ2-1; 8 nucleotides match TRBD2. V lost 2 bases, J lost 6 bases, and 0 bases stayed unmatched. This CDR3 has 13 amino acids. From germline, CDR1 is LGHDT and CDR2 YNNKEL (reference sequence). The CDR3 region has the DNA TGTGCCAGCAGCCAAACTAGCGGCAATGAGCAGTTCTTC. Translation: CASSQTSGNEQFF.

The chain uses TRBV4-2 and TRBJ1-1; D may be TRBD1 (5 bases). V was cut by 1 base and J by 5 bases, with 14 bases left in between. This CDR3 is built from 15 residues. CDR1 LGHNA and CDR2 YNFKEQ come from the germline V gene. CDR3 nucleotide sequence: TGTGCCAGCAGCCAAGTTGACCAGGGAGGGACTGAAGCTTTCTTT. It yields the protein CASSQVDQGGTEAFF.

A single count supports this clone. V gene TRBV27 combines with J gene TRBJ2-1, with TRBD2 matching over 8 bases. CDR3 size: 19 residues. Germline V gene sequence: CDR1 MNHEY, CDR2 SMNVEV (reference sequence). The V segment lost 3 bases and the J segment 5 bases; nucleotides outside the gene matches: 18. For the CDR3, the DNA is TGTGCCAGCAGTTTCCAGATAGGAGCGGGAGCGGGGTTGGACAATGAGCAGTTCTTC. Its translation: CASSFQIGAGAGLDNEQFF.

V is TRBV5-8 and J is TRBJ2-7; D is unresolved. V dropped 1 base and J dropped 3 bases, with 8 bases sitting between them. The germline V gene encodes CDR1 SGHTS and CDR2 YDEGEE. The CDR3 is 13 amino acids. Here the CDR3 reads CASSLSKNYEQYF. The CDR3 DNA reads as TGTGCCAGCAGCTTGAGCAAGAACTACGAGCAGTACTTC. Complete variable domain (other parts from reference TRBV5-8 and TRBJ2-7): EAGVTQSPTHLIKTRGQQATLRCSPISGHTSVYWYQQALGLGLQFLLWYDEGEERNRGNFPPRFSGRQFPNYSSELNVNALELEDSALYLCASSLSKNYEQYFGPGTRLTVT.

This chain uses TRBV6-5 with TRBJ2-7, with 8 bases fitting TRBD2. The V segment lost 5 bases and the J segment 4 bases; nucleotides outside the gene matches: 4. The germline V gene encodes CDR1 MNHEY and CDR2 SVGAGI. This CDR3 spans 13 amino acids. The CDR3, as DNA: TGTGCCAGCAGTCAGCGGGAGTGGTACGAGCAGTACTTC. It is translated as CASSQREWYEQYF.

The chain couples TRBV9 to TRBJ2-3, with D unresolved. From germline, CDR1 is SGDLS and CDR2 YYNGEE. V was trimmed by 4 bases and J by 0 bases, leaving 6 bases between them. The CDR3 has 13 residues. The CDR3 sequence is CASSTSSTDTQYF. The DNA for the CDR3 is TGTGCCAGCAGCACATCTAGCACAGATACGCAGTATTTT.

The rearrangement joins TRBV28 to TRBJ2-7; 9 bases fit TRBD1. CDR3 length equals 13 residues. Germline trimming cut 4 bases from V and 2 bases from J; bases unmatched to any gene: 0. Germline V lookup: CDR1 MDHEN, CDR2 SYDVKM. CDR3 loop: CASSYRGPYEQYF. The CDR3 nucleotides read TGTGCCAGCAGTTACAGGGGGCCCTACGAGCAGTACTTC. Filled out from reference TRBV28 and TRBJ2-7, the complete variable domain reads DVKVTQSSRYLVKRTGEKVFLECVQDMDHENMFWYRQDPGLGLRLIYFSYDVKMKEKGDIPEGYSVSREKKERFSLILESASTNQTSMYLCASSYRGPYEQYFGPGTRLTVT.

V gene TRBV7-2 combines with J gene TRBJ2-3; possible D gene TRBD1, 7 bases. Germline V gene lookup returns CDR1 SGHTA and CDR2 FQGNSA. This CDR3 spans 14 amino acids. V shed 5 bases and J shed 6 bases, with 15 bases lying between them. The chain's CDR3 is CASSTRQGGDTQYF. For the CDR3, the DNA is TGTGCCAGCAGCACCCGACAGGGAGGTGATACGCAGTATTTT.

As DNA, the CDR3 is TGTGCCAGCAGTTGGGGTGGGGCCGAGGAGACCCAGTACTTC. Amino acids: CASSWGGAEETQYF. This chain uses TRBV28 with TRBJ2-5; D possibly corresponds to TRBD1 (5 bases). Germline CDR1 MDHEN, CDR2 SYDVKM. CDR3 length equals 14 residues. V lost 4 bases to trimming and J lost 5 bases, with 14 bases between them.

This chain links TRBV7-9 with TRBJ2-1, with 15 bases matching TRBD2. CDR1 and CDR2 (germline): SEHNR, FQNEAQ (reference sequence). There are 18 residues in the CDR3. J lost 2 bases, V lost 1 base, and 3 bases had no gene match. This chain's CDR3 is CASSLEGTSGRTYNEQFF. DNA of the CDR3: TGTGCCAGCAGCTTAGAGGGGACTAGCGGGAGGACCTACAATGAGCAGTTCTTC.

The DNA of the CDR3 is TGTGCCACCAGTGAAACGGGACTAGTCGGCGAGCAGTACTTC. Amino acid sequence: CATSETGLVGEQYF. This chain links TRBV24-1 with TRBJ2-7; 8 nucleotides agree with TRBD2. The germline CDR1 and CDR2 sequences are KGHDR and SFDVKD. The V segment lost 4 bases and the J segment 6 bases; nucleotides outside the gene matches: 7. The length of the CDR3 is 14 residues.

The gene calls are TRBV27 and TRBJ2-1, with TRBD2 identical over 7 bases. J gave up 7 bases and V 6 bases, and 12 bases lay outside the gene matches. CDR1 is MNHEY and CDR2 is SMNVEV in the germline V gene (reference sequence). The CDR3 contains 15 residues. CDR3 nucleotide sequence: TGTGCCAGCAGCTGGGGGAGTGGGGGGGGAAATGAGCAGTTCTTC. Translating it yields CASSWGSGGGNEQFF.

J is TRBJ2-1 and V is TRBV6-2 or TRBV6-3; 14 nucleotides agree with TRBD2. Looked up from germline, CDR1 is MNHEY and CDR2 is SVGEGT. After removal of 0 bases from V and 1 base from J, the junction contained 5 bases not matched to a gene. The CDR3 length is 19 residues. In nucleotides, the CDR3 is TGTGCCAGCAGTTACTCTGGACTAGCGGGAGGTCGGTCCTACAATGAGCAGTTCTTC. The encoded protein is CASSYSGLAGGRSYNEQFF.

The chain recombines TRBV27 with TRBJ2-1; D gene uncertain. Trimming removed 5 bases at V and 6 bases at J, with 11 bases between. Germline V gives CDR1 MNHEY, CDR2 SMNVEV (reference sequence). The CDR3 extends over 13 amino acids. CDR3 protein: CASSPRHPNEQFF. The CDR3 region has the DNA TGTGCCAGCAGTCCGAGACACCCCAATGAGCAGTTCTTC.

The V gene is TRBV5-6, the J gene TRBJ2-2; a possible D gene is TRBD2 (6 bases). Trimming stripped 4 bases from V and 1 base from J, with 8 bases between. Germline V gene sequence: CDR1 SGHDT, CDR2 YYEEEE. This CDR3 spans 14 amino acids. CDR3 in amino acids: CASSPGLNTGELFF. CDR3 DNA: TGTGCCAGCAGCCCGGGACTGAACACCGGGGAGCTGTTTTTT.

The rearrangement uses TRBV28 and TRBJ2-1; 8 bases are a match to TRBD2. The CDR3 sequence is 10 residues long. V was clipped by 8 bases and J by 10 bases; unmatched bases: 1. Germline CDR1 reads MDHEN; CDR2 reads SYDVKM. The CDR3 loop reads CASGGREQFF. The CDR3 DNA reads as TGTGCCAGCGGCGGGAGGGAGCAGTTCTTC. Using reference TRBV28 and TRBJ2-1 for the parts outside the CDR3, the full variable domain is DVKVTQSSRYLVKRTGEKVFLECVQDMDHENMFWYRQDPGLGLRLIYFSYDVKMKEKGDIPEGYSVSREKKERFSLILESASTNQTSMYLCASGGREQFFGPGTRLTVL.

The rearrangement links TRBV30 to TRBJ1-1; 7 bases fit TRBD1. Per germline, CDR1 GTSNPN and CDR2 SVGIG (reference sequence). After removal of 7 bases from V and 1 base from J, the junction contained 3 bases not matched to a gene. This CDR3 is built from 12 residues. The CDR3 here is CALGQWNTEAFF. The CDR3 DNA sequence: TGTGCCTTGGGACAGTGGAACACTGAAGCTTTCTTT. Supplemented by reference TRBV30 and TRBJ1-1, the full variable domain reads SQTIHQWPATLVQPVGSPLSLECTVEGTSNPNLYWYRQAAGRGLQLLFYSVGIGQISSEVPQNLSASRPQDRQFILSSKKLLLSDSGFYLCALGQWNTEAFFGQGTRLTVV.

The chain uses TRBV29-1 and TRBJ1-2, with TRBD1 matching over 10 bases. There are 14 residues in the CDR3. The germline gives CDR1 SQVTM, CDR2 ANQGSEA. V shed 5 bases, J shed 3 bases, and the junction held 6 bases outside the gene matches. The chain's CDR3 is CSVRRQGADYGYTF. Written as DNA, the CDR3 is TGCAGCGTTCGCCGACAGGGGGCTGACTATGGCTACACCTTC.

In this sample, this clone turned up a few times. The rearrangement joins TRBV27 to TRBJ1-4; TRBD1 is a possible D gene (6 bases). The CDR3 is 14 residues long. The V gene's germline CDR1 is MNHEY and CDR2 SMNVEV (reference sequence). Trimming shortened V by 8 bases and J by 8 bases, and 18 bases separated the two germline ends. The CDR3 protein is CASASGTPSEKLFF. The CDR3 bases are TGTGCCAGCGCCTCCGGGACACCGTCCGAAAAACTGTTTTTT.

This chain uses TRBV27 with TRBJ2-5; D is possibly TRBD2 (5 bases). The CDR3 contains 16 residues. Germline CDR1 MNHEY, CDR2 SMNVEV (reference sequence). V dropped 3 bases and J dropped 3 bases, with 17 bases sitting between them. CDR3 nucleotide sequence: TGTGCCAGCAGTTTCATGAGCGAGGGCGGAAAAGAGACCCAGTACTTC. This codes for CASSFMSEGGKETQYF.

This sequence joins TRBV3-1 (or the pseudogene TRBV3-2) and TRBJ2-3, with TRBD1 identical over 8 bases. The CDR3 length is 15 residues. V was pared by 3 bases and J by 4 bases, with 6 bases of the junction left unmatched. From germline, CDR1 is LGHDT and CDR2 YNNKEL (reference sequence). The CDR3 sequence is CASSHGQGWPDTQYF. The CDR3 DNA sequence: TGTGCCAGCAGCCACGGACAGGGTTGGCCAGATACGCAGTATTTT.